A selection of T cell receptor beta chains follows, all from one sample in a study of blood T cell repertoires in COVID-19. Only in-frame clones appear in the TCRdb table, and some are missing; sequencing was by immunoSEQ multiplex PCR. This table has around 70,000 clones, 65% to 90% appearing once. Sequenced material: peripheral blood. Receptors were obtained from a man in his fifties or sixties with acute or convalescent COVID-19. Each CDR3 is given with its conserved first and last residue. D genes are given only for firm matches. For some rows the clone size is stated as once, few or many, or as a class when expanded; others skip it.

d_gene: -; j_gene: TRBJ1-1; v_gene: TRBV3-1/TRBV3-2; abundance: -; CDR3aa: CASSQSSGNTEAFF; CDR3nt: TGTGCCAGCAGCCAGTCGTCAGGGAACACTGAAGCTTTCTTT
d_gene: -; j_gene: TRBJ1-1; v_gene: TRBV2; abundance: -; CDR3aa: CASSSTALNTEAFF; CDR3nt: TGTGCCAGCAGTTCGACAGCGTTGAACACTGAAGCTTTCTTT
d_gene: TRBD1; j_gene: TRBJ1-2; v_gene: TRBV18; abundance: -; CDR3aa: CASSGTEGGYTF; CDR3nt: TGTGCCAGCTCCGGGACAGAGGGAGGCTACACCTTC
d_gene: TRBD1; j_gene: TRBJ1-1; v_gene: TRBV6-4; abundance: -; CDR3aa: CASSRDRVVSEAFF; CDR3nt: TGTGCCAGCAGCCGGGACAGGGTGGTCTCTGAAGCTTTCTTT
d_gene: -; j_gene: TRBJ1-1; v_gene: TRBV10-1; abundance: -; CDR3aa: CASSVTLNTEAFF; CDR3nt: TGCGCCAGCAGTGTTACATTGAACACTGAAGCTTTCTTT
d_gene: -; j_gene: TRBJ2-7; v_gene: TRBV4-1; abundance: -; CDR3aa: CASSRGQGTYEQYF; CDR3nt: TGCGCCAGCAGCCGGGGGCAGGGGACCTACGAGCAGTACTTC
d_gene: TRBD2; j_gene: TRBJ2-2; v_gene: TRBV4-2; abundance: few; CDR3aa: CASSPTSGGADTGELFF; CDR3nt: TGTGCCAGCAGCCCGACTAGCGGGGGGGCGGACACCGGGGAGCTGTTTTTT
d_gene: TRBD1; j_gene: TRBJ2-1; v_gene: TRBV7-2; abundance: -; CDR3aa: CASSLLGQGARNEQFF; CDR3nt: TGTGCCAGCAGCTTACTCGGACAGGGGGCTCGAAATGAGCAGTTCTTC
d_gene: -; j_gene: TRBJ1-4; v_gene: TRBV5-6; abundance: -; CDR3aa: CASSTRGTAQKLFF; CDR3nt: TGTGCCAGCAGCACGCGGGGGACCGCTCAAAAACTGTTTTTT
d_gene: TRBD1; j_gene: TRBJ1-5; v_gene: TRBV24-1; abundance: few; CDR3aa: CATSDPDRGSNQPQHF; CDR3nt: TGTGCCACCAGTGATCCTGACAGGGGCAGCAATCAGCCCCAGCATTTT
d_gene: -; j_gene: TRBJ1-4; v_gene: TRBV3-1/TRBV3-2; abundance: -; CDR3aa: CASSQGWQGPNEKLFF; CDR3nt: TGTGCCAGCAGCCAAGGTTGGCAGGGGCCCAATGAAAAACTGTTTTTT
d_gene: -; j_gene: TRBJ1-2; v_gene: TRBV2; abundance: -; CDR3aa: CASSGTGENYGYTF; CDR3nt: TGTGCCAGCAGTGGTACAGGAGAAAACTATGGCTACACCTTC
d_gene: -; j_gene: TRBJ2-7; v_gene: TRBV4-1; abundance: -; CDR3aa: CASTGVQGDEQYF; CDR3nt: TGCGCCAGCACCGGGGTACAGGGCGACGAGCAGTACTTC
d_gene: TRBD1; j_gene: TRBJ1-2; v_gene: TRBV7-9; abundance: -; CDR3aa: CASSSLGQVPLGYTF; CDR3nt: TGTGCCAGCAGCTCATTGGGACAGGTCCCCCTCGGCTACACCTTC
d_gene: -; j_gene: TRBJ1-5; v_gene: TRBV2; abundance: -; CDR3aa: CASRARGLNQPQHF; CDR3nt: TGTGCCAGCAGAGCTAGGGGTCTCAATCAGCCCCAGCATTTT
d_gene: -; j_gene: TRBJ2-7; v_gene: TRBV6-6; abundance: few; CDR3aa: CASSYSTVAYEQYF; CDR3nt: TGTGCCAGCAGTTACTCGACAGTGGCCTACGAGCAGTACTTC
d_gene: -; j_gene: TRBJ1-2; v_gene: TRBV12-3/TRBV12-4; abundance: -; CDR3aa: CASRHRVGGYTF; CDR3nt: TGTGCCAGCAGACACAGGGTTGGCGGCTACACCTTC
d_gene: TRBD1; j_gene: TRBJ2-7; v_gene: TRBV9; abundance: -; CDR3aa: CTSSIGTGLREQYF; CDR3nt: TGTACCAGCAGCATAGGGACAGGGTTACGCGAGCAGTACTTC
d_gene: -; j_gene: TRBJ2-3; v_gene: TRBV9; abundance: -; CDR3aa: CASSVGGVSTDTQYF; CDR3nt: TGTGCCAGCAGCGTAGGCGGGGTTAGCACAGATACGCAGTATTTT
d_gene: -; j_gene: TRBJ1-2; v_gene: TRBV18; abundance: -; CDR3aa: CASSPEQTNYGYTF; CDR3nt: TGTGCCAGCTCACCAGAACAGACTAACTATGGCTACACCTTC
d_gene: TRBD1; j_gene: TRBJ2-7; v_gene: TRBV6-5; abundance: -; CDR3aa: CASSLTGGTYEQYF; CDR3nt: TGTGCCAGCAGCCTGACAGGGGGCACCTACGAGCAGTACTTC
d_gene: TRBD1; j_gene: TRBJ1-2; v_gene: TRBV5-5; abundance: -; CDR3aa: CASSLEGAFGYTF; CDR3nt: TGTGCCAGCAGCTTGGAGGGGGCGTTTGGCTACACCTTC
d_gene: -; j_gene: TRBJ2-2; v_gene: TRBV5-6; abundance: once; CDR3aa: CASQGGHYTGELFF; CDR3nt: TGTGCCAGCCAGGGGGGACACTACACCGGGGAGCTGTTTTTT
d_gene: TRBD2; j_gene: TRBJ2-1; v_gene: TRBV19; abundance: -; CDR3aa: CASTLRGGGADEQFF; CDR3nt: TGTGCCAGTACCCTGCGGGGCGGGGGGGCGGATGAGCAGTTCTTC
d_gene: -; j_gene: TRBJ1-1; v_gene: TRBV19; abundance: -; CDR3aa: CASSSREGGTEAFF; CDR3nt: TGTGCCAGTAGTTCCAGGGAGGGGGGCACTGAAGCTTTCTTT
d_gene: -; j_gene: TRBJ2-1; v_gene: TRBV24-1; abundance: -; CDR3aa: CATSDEAGTYNEQFF; CDR3nt: TGTGCCACCAGTGATGAGGCGGGGACCTACAATGAGCAGTTCTTC
d_gene: -; j_gene: TRBJ1-5; v_gene: TRBV25-1; abundance: -; CDR3aa: CASSEWLYNQPQHF; CDR3nt: TGTGCCAGCAGTGAATGGCTGTACAATCAGCCCCAGCATTTT
d_gene: TRBD2; j_gene: TRBJ2-7; v_gene: TRBV30; abundance: few; CDR3aa: CAWSGRGVASYEQYF; CDR3nt: TGTGCCTGGAGTGGCCGGGGGGTCGCCTCCTACGAGCAGTACTTC
d_gene: TRBD1; j_gene: TRBJ1-6; v_gene: TRBV19; abundance: -; CDR3aa: CASSMGTGKNSPLHF; CDR3nt: TGTGCCAGTAGTATGGGGACAGGGAAGAATTCACCCCTCCACTTT
d_gene: -; j_gene: TRBJ1-1; v_gene: TRBV20-1; abundance: few; CDR3aa: CSAKGGTEAFF; CDR3nt: TGCAGTGCTAAAGGGGGAACTGAAGCTTTCTTT
d_gene: -; j_gene: TRBJ2-3; v_gene: TRBV19; abundance: -; CDR3aa: CASSYTVTDTQYF; CDR3nt: TGTGCCAGTAGTTATACAGTCACAGATACGCAGTATTTT
d_gene: -; j_gene: TRBJ1-4; v_gene: TRBV5-4; abundance: -; CDR3aa: CASSKDRSTNEKLFF; CDR3nt: TGTGCCAGCAGCAAGGACAGATCAACTAATGAAAAACTGTTTTTT
d_gene: TRBD1; j_gene: TRBJ1-2; v_gene: TRBV6-5; abundance: -; CDR3aa: CASSYWGQGVYGYTF; CDR3nt: TGTGCCAGCAGTTACTGGGGACAGGGGGTCTATGGCTACACCTTC
d_gene: TRBD1; j_gene: TRBJ1-4; v_gene: TRBV2; abundance: once; CDR3aa: CASRGWTGVNEKLFF; CDR3nt: TGTGCCAGCAGGGGATGGACAGGTGTTAATGAAAAACTGTTTTTT
d_gene: TRBD1; j_gene: TRBJ2-6; v_gene: TRBV18; abundance: -; CDR3aa: CASSPLDRASGANVLTF; CDR3nt: TGTGCCAGCTCACCTTTGGACAGGGCCTCTGGGGCCAACGTCCTGACTTTC
d_gene: TRBD1; j_gene: TRBJ1-3; v_gene: TRBV3-1/TRBV3-2; abundance: -; CDR3aa: CASSHRTGSGNTIYF; CDR3nt: TGTGCCAGCAGCCATCGGACAGGCTCTGGAAACACCATATATTTT
d_gene: -; j_gene: TRBJ1-1; v_gene: TRBV30; abundance: -; CDR3aa: CAWSGRAVRNTEAFF; CDR3nt: TGTGCCTGGAGTGGCAGGGCCGTTAGGAACACTGAAGCTTTCTTT
d_gene: -; j_gene: TRBJ2-7; v_gene: TRBV5-6; abundance: -; CDR3aa: CASSPPRSPFSSYEQYF; CDR3nt: TGTGCCAGCAGCCCCCCTAGGAGTCCCTTTAGCTCCTACGAGCAGTACTTC
d_gene: TRBD2; j_gene: TRBJ2-4; v_gene: TRBV6-2/TRBV6-3; abundance: once; CDR3aa: CASSYGLAGGQGNIQYF; CDR3nt: TGTGCCAGCAGTTACGGGCTAGCGGGGGGGCAGGGAAACATTCAGTACTTC
d_gene: -; j_gene: TRBJ2-1; v_gene: TRBV11-3; abundance: -; CDR3aa: CASSLIRGNEQFF; CDR3nt: TGTGCCAGCAGCTTAATCCGGGGTAATGAGCAGTTCTTC
d_gene: -; j_gene: TRBJ1-6; v_gene: TRBV2; abundance: -; CDR3aa: CARGTAGGSPLHF; CDR3nt: TGTGCCAGAGGGACCGCCGGGGGTTCACCCCTCCACTTT
d_gene: -; j_gene: TRBJ1-1; v_gene: TRBV18; abundance: -; CDR3aa: CASSPPVRVTTEAFF; CDR3nt: TGTGCCAGCTCACCACCGGTCAGGGTGACCACTGAAGCTTTCTTT
d_gene: TRBD1; j_gene: TRBJ1-6; v_gene: TRBV5-1; abundance: -; CDR3aa: CASSLGQGQNSPLHF; CDR3nt: TGCGCCAGCAGCTTGGGACAGGGGCAAAATTCACCCCTCCACTTT
d_gene: TRBD1; j_gene: TRBJ2-5; v_gene: TRBV4-3; abundance: -; CDR3aa: CASSQDGGQGGETQYF; CDR3nt: TGCGCCAGCAGCCAAGATGGCGGACAGGGGGGAGAGACCCAGTACTTC
d_gene: TRBD1; j_gene: TRBJ2-1; v_gene: TRBV13; abundance: -; CDR3aa: CASSFGQGYNEQFF; CDR3nt: TGTGCCAGCAGCTTCGGACAGGGCTACAATGAGCAGTTCTTC
d_gene: -; j_gene: TRBJ2-5; v_gene: TRBV7-6; abundance: -; CDR3aa: CASSLNGGLPETQYF; CDR3nt: TGTGCCAGCAGCTTGAACGGGGGGCTACCGGAGACCCAGTACTTC
d_gene: -; j_gene: TRBJ2-3; v_gene: TRBV4-1; abundance: -; CDR3aa: CASSQDLRYTQYF; CDR3nt: TGCGCCAGCAGCCAAGATTTACGGTATACGCAGTATTTT
d_gene: TRBD1; j_gene: TRBJ2-1; v_gene: TRBV18; abundance: -; CDR3aa: CASTHGGQGQNEQFF; CDR3nt: TGTGCCAGCACACATGGGGGACAGGGGCAGAATGAGCAGTTCTTC
d_gene: TRBD1; j_gene: TRBJ1-2; v_gene: TRBV3-1/TRBV3-2; abundance: -; CDR3aa: CASSQEGGAIYGYTF; CDR3nt: TGTGCCAGCAGCCAAGAAGGGGGCGCTATCTATGGCTACACCTTC
d_gene: -; j_gene: TRBJ1-2; v_gene: TRBV6-5; abundance: -; CDR3aa: CASKSTGSRGYTF; CDR3nt: TGTGCCAGCAAATCAACAGGGTCCAGAGGCTACACCTTC
d_gene: TRBD1; j_gene: TRBJ2-7; v_gene: TRBV7-6; abundance: -; CDR3aa: CASSVWDRGRNEQYF; CDR3nt: TGTGCCAGCAGCGTCTGGGACAGGGGAAGGAACGAGCAGTACTTC
d_gene: -; j_gene: TRBJ1-2; v_gene: TRBV6-2/TRBV6-3; abundance: -; CDR3aa: CASSYGQVYTYGYTF; CDR3nt: TGTGCCAGCAGTTACGGGCAGGTCTACACCTATGGCTACACCTTC
d_gene: TRBD2; j_gene: TRBJ2-2; v_gene: TRBV25-1; abundance: -; CDR3aa: CASSARQPAGAGELFF; CDR3nt: TGTGCCAGCAGTGCTCGACAGCCCGCGGGGGCCGGGGAGCTGTTTTTT
d_gene: -; j_gene: TRBJ1-5; v_gene: TRBV11-2; abundance: -; CDR3aa: CASSIEAGAGQPQHF; CDR3nt: TGTGCCAGCAGCATTGAGGCGGGGGCTGGACAGCCCCAGCATTTT
d_gene: -; j_gene: TRBJ2-1; v_gene: TRBV25-1; abundance: -; CDR3aa: CASSEWSLVSSYNEQFF; CDR3nt: TGTGCCAGCAGTGAATGGAGCTTAGTTAGCTCCTACAATGAGCAGTTCTTC